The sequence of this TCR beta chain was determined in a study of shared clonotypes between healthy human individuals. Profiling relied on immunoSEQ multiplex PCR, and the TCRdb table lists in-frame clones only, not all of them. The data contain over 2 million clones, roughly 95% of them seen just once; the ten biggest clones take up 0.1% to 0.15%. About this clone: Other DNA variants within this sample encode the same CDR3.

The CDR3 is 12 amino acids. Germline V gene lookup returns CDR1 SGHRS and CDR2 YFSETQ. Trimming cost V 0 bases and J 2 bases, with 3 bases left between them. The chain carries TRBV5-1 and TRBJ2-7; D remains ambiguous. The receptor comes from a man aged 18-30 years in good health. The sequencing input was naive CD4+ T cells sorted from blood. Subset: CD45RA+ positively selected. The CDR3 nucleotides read TGCGCCAGCAGCTTGGCCCCCTACGAGCAGTACTTC. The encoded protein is CASSLAPYEQYF.